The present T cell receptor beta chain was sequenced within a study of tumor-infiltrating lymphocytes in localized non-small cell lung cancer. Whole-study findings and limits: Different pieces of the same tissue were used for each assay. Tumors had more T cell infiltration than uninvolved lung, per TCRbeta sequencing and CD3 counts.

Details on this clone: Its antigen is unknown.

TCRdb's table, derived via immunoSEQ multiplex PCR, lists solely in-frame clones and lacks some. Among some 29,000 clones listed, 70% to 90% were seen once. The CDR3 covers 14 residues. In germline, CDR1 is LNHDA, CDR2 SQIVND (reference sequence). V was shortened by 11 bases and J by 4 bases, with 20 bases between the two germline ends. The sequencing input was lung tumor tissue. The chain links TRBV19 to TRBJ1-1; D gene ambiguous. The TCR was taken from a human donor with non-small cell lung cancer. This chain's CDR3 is CASAFVGIATEAFF. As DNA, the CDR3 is TGTGCCTCAGCCTTTGTGGGGATCGCCACTGAAGCTTTCTTT.